The 28 T cell receptor beta chains in this list originate from one sample, sequenced in a study of blood T cell repertoires in COVID-19. Sequenced by immunoSEQ multiplex PCR; TCRdb stores in-frame clones only, minus some. The sample records about 92,000 clones, around 85% being singletons. The sample taken for sequencing was peripheral blood. These receptors all stem from a woman aged 80 or over with active or convalescent COVID-19.

The chain uses TRBV7-2 and TRBJ1-3, with no clear D. This CDR3 comprises 15 residues. Trimming stripped 5 bases from V and 0 bases from J, with 11 bases between. Germline values: CDR1 SGHTA, CDR2 FQGNSA. The CDR3 protein is CASSPAPVSGNTIYF. The CDR3 DNA reads TGTGCCAGCAGCCCCGCCCCAGTCTCTGGAAACACCATATATTTT.

CDR3 bases: TGCGCCAGCAGCCAAGCGACAGGGGGTGCCCAGTACTTC. It translates to CASSQATGGAQYF. The gene calls are TRBV4-3 and TRBJ2-7, with 9 bases that match TRBD1. Per the germline V gene, CDR1 is LGHNA and CDR2 is YSLEER. V gave up 1 base and J gave up 10 bases; unmatched junction bases: 5. There are 13 residues in the CDR3.

The CDR3 protein is CASSTGTPVAYEQYF. The CDR3 bases are TGTGCCAGCAGCACCGGGACACCAGTCGCCTACGAGCAGTACTTC. V usage is TRBV3-1 (or the pseudogene TRBV3-2) and J usage is TRBJ2-7, with D possibly being TRBD1 (6 bases). This CDR3 has 15 amino acids. The germline V and J ends were trimmed by 5 bases and 2 bases, with 16 bases remaining between them. The V gene's germline CDR1 is LGHDT and CDR2 YNNKEL (reference sequence).

The chain employs TRBV5-1 and TRBJ2-1; TRBD1 aligns across 11 bases. This CDR3 has 15 amino acids. Germline V lookup: CDR1 SGHRS, CDR2 YFSETQ. V shed 1 base and J 9 bases; nucleotides not matched to a gene: 6. The CDR3 coding sequence is TGCGCCAGCAGCTTGTCGGGACAGGGGGTCTTTGAGCAGTTCTTC. It specifies CASSLSGQGVFEQFF.

This chain connects TRBV5-4 to TRBJ1-2, with 9 positions matching TRBD1. CDR1 is SGHNT and CDR2 is YYREEE in the germline V gene (reference sequence). V gave up 4 bases and J gave up 4 bases; unmatched junction bases: 5. CDR3 length: 14 residues. The CDR3 loop reads CASSQTTGGYGYTF. The DNA of the CDR3 is TGTGCCAGCAGCCAAACGACAGGGGGCTATGGCTACACCTTC.

This clone was detected only once. The V gene is TRBV2, the J gene TRBJ1-2; D uncertain. The V end lost 6 bases, the J end lost 2 bases, and 10 bases lay between the germline ends. The CDR3 is 13 amino acids. Germline CDR1 SNHLY, CDR2 FYNNEI. CDR3 in amino acids: CASRVGPNYGYTF. The CDR3 coding sequence is TGTGCCAGCAGGGTTGGGCCGAACTATGGCTACACCTTC.

The chain combines TRBV6-5 with TRBJ1-1, with no clear D. The V and J ends lost 5 bases and 8 bases respectively, with 21 bases between them. Germline loops: CDR1 MNHEY, CDR2 SVGAGI. This CDR3 contains 15 residues. CDR3 sequence reads: CASSQTPAAPSEAFF. The DNA for the CDR3 is TGTGCCAGCAGTCAGACGCCCGCGGCCCCTTCCGAAGCTTTCTTT.

DNA of the CDR3: TGTGCCAGCGGGAGGCCCGGGTCACCCCTCCACTTT. It translates to CASGRPGSPLHF. The chain employs TRBV28 and TRBJ1-6; no firm D call. Germline V gene data show CDR1 as MDHEN and CDR2 as SYDVKM. CDR3 size: 12 residues. V gave up 8 bases and J gave up 10 bases, with 12 bases separating them.

The V call is TRBV7-2, the J call TRBJ1-5; 10 positions agree with TRBD1. Per germline, CDR1 SGHTA and CDR2 FQGNSA. The CDR3 has 15 amino acids. J was trimmed by 3 bases and V by 5 bases; bases with no gene match: 4. CDR3 nucleotide sequence: TGTGCCAGCAGCCTCGACAGGGGGCACAATCAGCCCCAGCATTTT. Protein product: CASSLDRGHNQPQHF.

The chain is built from TRBV4-3 and TRBJ2-7; 7 nucleotides line up with TRBD2. Looked up from germline, CDR1 is LGHNA and CDR2 is YSLEER. The CDR3 extends over 15 amino acids. J was trimmed by 1 base and V by 4 bases; bases with no gene match: 7. CDR3 residues: CASSPGASGSYEQYF. The CDR3, as DNA: TGCGCCAGCAGCCCCGGGGCTAGCGGTTCCTACGAGCAGTACTTC.

The rearrangement links TRBV5-1 to TRBJ1-2; D not certain. The CDR3 extends over 12 amino acids. Between the trimmed V and J ends, which lost 4 bases and 0 bases, there was a span of 4 bases. Germline V CDR1 and CDR2: SGHRS, YFSETQ. CDR3 loop: CASSESNYGYTF. CDR3 in DNA: TGCGCCAGCAGCGAGTCTAACTATGGCTACACCTTC. Filled out from reference TRBV5-1 and TRBJ1-2, the complete variable domain reads KAGVTQTPRYLIKTRGQQVTLSCSPISGHRSVSWYQQTPGQGLQFLFEYFSETQRNKGNFPGRFSGRQFSNSRSEMNVSTLELGDSALYLCASSESNYGYTFGSGTRLTVV.

The rearrangement joins TRBV4-3 to TRBJ1-1; D remains unclear. CDR1 and CDR2 from the germline V gene are LGHNA and YSLEER. V was cut by 4 bases and J by 1 base, with 16 bases left in between. The CDR3 loop spans 16 amino acids. The CDR3 loop reads CASSPQLQNKNTEAFF. In DNA, the CDR3 is TGCGCCAGCAGCCCTCAATTGCAGAACAAGAACACTGAAGCTTTCTTT.

This clone was observed at least ten times. The CDR3 coding sequence is TGCGCCAGCAGTGAGTCGGTTTCGGGGTGGGATCAGCCCCAGCATTTT. Its translation is CASSESVSGWDQPQHF. V and J are TRBV10-1 and TRBJ1-5; D gene uncertain. Trimming took off 0 bases at V and 5 bases at J, with 14 bases between the two ends. Germline V gives CDR1 WNHNN, CDR2 SYGVQD (reference sequence). The CDR3 runs 16 residues.

This sequence joins TRBV18 and TRBJ2-5; 8 nucleotides line up with TRBD2. With V trimmed by 3 bases and J by 5 bases, 17 bases remained unmatched. There are 18 residues in the CDR3. Germline CDR1 KGHSH, CDR2 LQKENI. The CDR3 DNA reads as TGTGCCAGCTCACCGGGCAAGGTAGCGGGACGAGGAAGGGAGACCCAGTACTTC. Translated: CASSPGKVAGRGRETQYF.

The DNA for the CDR3 is TGTGCCAGCAGCTTTAGCGGGAGCGGAACCTACGAGCAGTACTTC. It specifies CASSFSGSGTYEQYF. The chain is built from TRBV5-5 and TRBJ2-7, with 9 bases fitting TRBD2. With 2 bases clipped from V and 2 bases from J, the junction kept 5 bases outside the gene matches. The CDR3 is 15 residues long. CDR1 is SGHKS and CDR2 is YYEKEE in the germline V gene (reference sequence).

This sequence joins TRBV3-1 (or the pseudogene TRBV3-2) and TRBJ1-2; TRBD1 might be the D (6 bases). Looked up from germline, CDR1 is LGHDT and CDR2 is YNNKEL (reference sequence). V was clipped by 1 base and J by 6 bases, with 15 bases between them. The CDR3 covers 15 residues. The CDR3 protein is CASSQGQGIHHGYTF. DNA for the CDR3: TGTGCCAGCAGCCAAGGGCAGGGGATACACCATGGCTACACCTTC.

The rearrangement joins TRBV12-3 or TRBV12-4 to TRBJ1-1; no reliable D call. Trimming shortened V by 3 bases and J by 7 bases, and 12 bases separated the two germline ends. This CDR3 has 13 amino acids. The CDR3 region is CASSLRDFIEAFF. The CDR3 coding sequence is TGTGCCAGCAGTTTGCGAGATTTTATTGAAGCTTTCTTT.

This chain connects TRBV9 to TRBJ2-7; 7 nucleotides line up with TRBD1. Germline CDR1 reads SGDLS; CDR2 reads YYNGEE. With V trimmed by 3 bases and J by 1 base, 4 bases remained unmatched. This CDR3 is built from 14 residues. The CDR3 DNA reads as TGTGCCAGCAGCGGAGGGGGCAGGTCCTACGAGCAGTACTTC. This gives the protein CASSGGGRSYEQYF.

In DNA, the CDR3 is TGTGCCAGCAGCCCCCAAAGGAGGTTCTACGAGCAGTACTTC. Encoded protein: CASSPQRRFYEQYF. V gene TRBV5-6 combines with J gene TRBJ2-5, with a possible D match to TRBD2 (5 bases). The DNA end lines up better with TRBJ2-7; the J call may be wrong. The CDR3 has 14 residues. The germline V gene has CDR1 SGHDT and CDR2 YYEEEE.

This clone appeared once. Here the CDR3 DNA reads TGTGCCAGCAGCCCGTCTCCTGAACTAGTTCAGTTCTTC. Translation: CASSPSPELVQFF. The rearrangement links TRBV7-3 to TRBJ2-1; possible D gene TRBD2, 5 bases. The CDR3 contains 13 residues. Germline V CDR1 and CDR2: SGHTA, FQGTGA. The ends were cut back, 5 bases at V and 13 bases at J, with 18 bases in the middle.

This sequence joins TRBV18 and TRBJ1-1, with a weak D call TRBD1 (6 bases). V lost 5 bases to trimming and J lost 1 base, with 14 bases between them. The germline V gene encodes CDR1 KGHSH and CDR2 LQKENI. The CDR3 is made up of 15 amino acids. The CDR3 region has the DNA TGTGCCAGCTCAACCGAACAGGGTAAGAACACTGAAGCTTTCTTT. Its translation: CASSTEQGKNTEAFF.

The gene calls are TRBV4-2 and TRBJ1-2; D gene uncertain. CDR3 length equals 14 residues. V was shortened by 0 bases and J by 8 bases, with 13 bases between the two germline ends. CDR1 and CDR2 (germline): LGHNA, YNFKEQ. The CDR3 DNA is TGTGCCAGCAGCCAAGATACTAACGGGAGAGGCTACACCTTC. It translates to CASSQDTNGRGYTF.

The rearrangement uses TRBV7-3 and TRBJ1-1, with a tentative D call TRBD1 (5 bases). Germline V gene data show CDR1 as SGHTA and CDR2 as FQGTGA. This CDR3 has 15 residues. Trimming removed 5 bases at V and 0 bases at J, with 13 bases between. The CDR3 loop reads CASSPPTAMNTEAFF. DNA for the CDR3: TGTGCCAGCAGCCCACCGACAGCCATGAACACTGAAGCTTTCTTT. The full variable domain, completed using reference TRBV7-3 and TRBJ1-1, is GAGVSQTPSNKVTEKGKYVELRCDPISGHTALYWYRQSLGQGPEFLIYFQGTGAADDSGLPNDRFFAVRPEGSVSTLKIQRTERGDSAVYLCASSPPTAMNTEAFFGQGTRLTVV.

This chain links TRBV29-1 with TRBJ1-5, with 7 nucleotides matching TRBD1. Germline values: CDR1 SQVTM, CDR2 ANQGSEA. Trimming removed 6 bases from V and 2 bases from J; junction bases left unmatched: 7. CDR3 size: 14 residues. DNA for the CDR3: TGCAGCGTCGTATCCGGGACAGGCAATCAGCCCCAGCATTTT. This translates into CSVVSGTGNQPQHF.

The chain combines TRBV9 with TRBJ1-6; D is unresolved. Trimming took 2 bases from V and 7 from J, leaving 7 bases between them. This CDR3 contains 13 residues. From germline, CDR1 is SGDLS and CDR2 YYNGEE. CDR3 sequence reads: CASSVIGNSPLHF. In DNA, the CDR3 is TGTGCCAGCAGCGTTATCGGGAATTCACCCCTCCACTTT.

The chain is built from TRBV19 and TRBJ2-3; 10 nucleotides match TRBD2. Germline V gives CDR1 LNHDA, CDR2 SQIVND (reference sequence). V lost 3 bases to trimming and J lost 1 base; unmatched junction nucleotides: 4. This CDR3 has 16 residues. The CDR3 is CASSIWLAGGTDTQYF. CDR3 bases: TGTGCCAGTAGTATTTGGCTAGCGGGGGGCACAGATACGCAGTATTTT.

V is TRBV7-9 and J is TRBJ1-1; possibly TRBD1 for D (5 bases). Germline assignment: CDR1 SEHNR and CDR2 FQNEAQ (reference sequence). V lost 5 bases and J lost 0, with 13 bases in between. CDR3 length: 15 residues. The chain's CDR3 is CASSRDRAMNTEAFF. The CDR3 DNA sequence: TGTGCCAGCAGCCGCGACAGAGCCATGAACACTGAAGCTTTCTTT.

The genes are TRBV18 and TRBJ2-1; D is possibly TRBD1 (6 bases). Trimming left V 1 base short and J 6 bases short, with 10 bases between. Germline CDR1 reads KGHSH; CDR2 reads LQKENI. This CDR3 has 14 amino acids. This CDR3 is CASSPRQVGNEQFF. The DNA of the CDR3 is TGTGCCAGCTCACCACGACAGGTGGGCAATGAGCAGTTCTTC.